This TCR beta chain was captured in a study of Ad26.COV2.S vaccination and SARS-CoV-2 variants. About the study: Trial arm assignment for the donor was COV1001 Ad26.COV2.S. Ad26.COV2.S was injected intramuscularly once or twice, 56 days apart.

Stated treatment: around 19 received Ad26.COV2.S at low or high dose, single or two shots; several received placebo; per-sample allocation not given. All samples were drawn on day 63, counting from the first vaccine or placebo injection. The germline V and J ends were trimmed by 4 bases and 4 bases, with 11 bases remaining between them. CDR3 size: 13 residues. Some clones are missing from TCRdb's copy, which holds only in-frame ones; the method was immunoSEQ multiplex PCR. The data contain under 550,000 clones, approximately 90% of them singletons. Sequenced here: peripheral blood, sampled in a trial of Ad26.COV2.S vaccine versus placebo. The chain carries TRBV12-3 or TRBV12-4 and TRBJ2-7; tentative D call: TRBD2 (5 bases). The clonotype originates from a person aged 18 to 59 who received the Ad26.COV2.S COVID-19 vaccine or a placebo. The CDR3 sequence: CASSSLAGYEQYF. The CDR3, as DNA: TGTGCCAGCAGTTCCCTAGCTGGGTACGAGCAGTACTTC.